Following are 8 T cell receptor beta chains from one sample sequenced in a study of CXCR3-negative and CXCR3-positive naive CD8 T cells. UMI-labeled 5' RACE TRB cDNA libraries were prepared from the cells. TCRdb re-called the 5' RACE reads and shows each CDR3 protein once, DNA omitted. Its table lists some 7,400 distinct CDR3 sequences. Sequences were obtained from naive CXCR3- CD8+ T cells from blood. Subset given: CD45RO-CCR7+CD27+CD95- naive CD8+ T cells lacking CXCR3 (TNR3-). The receptors shown here come from a human donor in good health. Some clones in this sample may be carry-over from other donors' samples.

The gene calls are TRBV4-2 and TRBJ2-5; TCRdb's assignment of TRBD1 cannot be checked, as there is no DNA. Germline V gene data show CDR1 as LGHNA and CDR2 as YNFKEQ. CDR3 length: 15 residues. The CDR3: CASSQDLPGGETQYF.

The rearrangement joins TRBV11-2 to TRBJ2-7; TCRdb's D gene call, TRBD1, goes unchecked for lack of DNA. Germline-derived CDR1 and CDR2 are SGHAT and FQNNGV. This CDR3 is built from 14 residues. The CDR3 region is CASSWGGQGYEQYF. Full variable domain (outside the CDR3, taken from reference TRBV11-2 and TRBJ2-7): EAGVAQSPRYKIIEKRQSVAFWCNPISGHATLYWYQQILGQGPKLLIQFQNNGVVDDSQLPKDRFSAERLKGVDSTLKIQPAKLEDSAVYLCASSWGGQGYEQYFGPGTRLTVT.

V usage is TRBV6-5 and J usage is TRBJ2-3. Germline CDR1 and CDR2: MNHEY and SVGAGI. The length of the CDR3 is 14 residues. The CDR3 loop reads CASSYSWSTDTQYF.

Frequency places this clonotype as medium-sized (0.01 to 0.1%). The chain uses TRBV7-8 and TRBJ2-7; TCRdb outputs TRBD1, but without DNA this stays unchecked. The CDR3 runs to 15 residues. The germline gives CDR1 SGHVS, CDR2 FQNEAQ. CDR3 sequence: CASSPLAGIVDEQYF.

This chain uses TRBV25-1 with TRBJ1-4; without DNA, the TCRdb call of TRBD1 cannot be checked. CDR3 length equals 15 residues. Germline lookup yields CDR1 MGHDK and CDR2 SYGVNS. CDR3 amino acids: CASSGIGTGDEKLFF.

By frequency, this clonotype is medium-sized. The chain links TRBV28 to TRBJ2-7; TCRdb's D call of TRBD2 is untestable without DNA. CDR3 length: 14 residues. Germline V gene sequence: CDR1 MDHEN, CDR2 SYDVKM. The chain's CDR3 is CASTISGSGYEQYF.

This clonotype ranks as medium-sized (0.01 to 0.1%) in terms of frequency. The chain combines TRBV28 with TRBJ2-1; checking the TCRdb D call of TRBD1 is not possible without DNA. In germline, CDR1 is MDHEN, CDR2 SYDVKM. This CDR3 region has 13 residues. Here the CDR3 reads CASSLHRDNEQFF.

Frequency places this clonotype as medium-sized. The chain links TRBV20-1 to TRBJ2-7; as DNA is missing, the TRBD1 call by TCRdb cannot be tested. CDR3 length: 14 amino acids. Germline values: CDR1 DFQATT, CDR2 SNEGSKA (reference sequence). The CDR3 reads CSAQERLKGGEQYF.